This TCR beta chain was captured in a study of cytomegalovirus exposure and HLA in healthy donors. PCR employed 60 Vbeta and 13 Jbeta primers. Source study methods: Counted up in a later analysis, unique TCR beta chains came to about 80 million, with around 9.9 million shared. TCRdb keeps only in-frame clones here, not all; method: immunoSEQ multiplex PCR. Clonal size and the V and J genes are those of that table, whereas D and trimming came from the DNA. The sample holds 150,000 to 200,000 clones, about four fifths seen once. Whole-study findings and limits: A prior analysis recorded that most TCR beta V segments were productive about 87% or about 30% of the time. Across donors, sequencing depth was assumed by presence/absence analyses to be roughly uniform. The authors enumerated around 150 TCR beta chains as linked to cytomegalovirus.

A note on this clone: The antigen is undetermined.

The CDR3 consists of 15 residues. CDR1 SGDLS and CDR2 YYNGEE come from the germline V gene. With 4 bases clipped from V and 6 bases from J, the junction kept 10 bases outside the gene matches. The sequence came from a woman aged 25 to 39 in good health and CMV-seropositive. Sequencing was carried out using PBMCs. J is TRBJ2-5 and V is TRBV9, with 9 nucleotides matching TRBD2. CDR3 region: CASSPRASGTQTQYF. In DNA, the CDR3 is TGTGCCAGCAGCCCGAGGGCTAGCGGGACGCAGACCCAGTACTTC.